Given below is one TCR beta chain in context. The sample belongs to a study of TIL therapy for anti-PD-1-resistant metastatic lung cancer. At the level of the study: Patients then received nivolumab; progressors got lymphodepletion, TIL and IL-2. Tumors carried a median about 1.6 non-synonymous mutations per megabase.

The immunoSEQ assay was v3. Survey-level samples got 2 million or so read pairs; deep-level samples got roughly 4.5-6.5 million. Profiled with immunoSEQ multiplex PCR; TCRdb holds only in-frame clones, not every one. Of 45,000 to 75,000 clones detected, around nine tenths appear once; the ten largest clones hold 2.6%. In germline, CDR1 is LGHDT, CDR2 YNNKEL (reference sequence). The CDR3 contains 15 residues. V was shortened by 1 base and J by 0 bases, with 8 bases between the two germline ends. As for time point: pre-treatment sample, taken before nivolumab and TIL therapy. Stage 4 NSCLC adults joined between October 2017 and 2020.

The TCR comes from a person aged 25-80 years with non-small cell lung cancer. The V call is TRBV3-1 (or the pseudogene TRBV3-2), the J call TRBJ2-3; D is ambiguous. The input for sequencing was blood, taken at baseline. CDR3 amino acids: CASSQGSTSTDTQYF. CDR3 nucleotides: TGTGCCAGCAGCCAAGGGTCTACTAGCACAGATACGCAGTATTTT.